This T cell receptor (beta chain) was observed in a study of radiotherapy plus CTLA-4 blockade in lung cancer. Whole-study context: An objective response was seen in approximately 17% of patients, and disease control in 30% to 35%.

For this clone: Antigen specificity is unknown.

Sequencing was performed with immunoSEQ multiplex PCR; in TCRdb, only in-frame clones are kept and a portion is missing. The table records some 90,000 clones, roughly four fifths of them present only once. Trimming removed 7 bases from V and 5 bases from J, with 18 bases in between. The CDR3 covers 16 residues. CDR1 and CDR2 (germline): WSHSY, SAAADI. Study-level results: Expansion in blood of tumor-derived TCR clones was seen after radiotherapy plus ipilimumab.

Lung cancer patients with chemo-refractory metastatic non-small-cell disease were given focal radiation plus CTLA-4 blockade with ipilimumab. The chain is built from TRBV10-2 and TRBJ1-6; perhaps TRBD1 as D (5 bases). The sequence was obtained from a human donor with non-small cell lung cancer who had stable disease on radiotherapy plus ipilimumab. Sequenced material: peripheral blood, taken from a patient treated with radiotherapy plus ipilimumab. The CDR3 sequence: CASTQQDPTNNSPLHF. CDR3 nucleotide sequence: TGCGCCAGCACTCAACAGGACCCGACAAATAATTCACCCCTCCACTTT.